The 2 T cell receptor beta chains below were found in one sample sequenced in a study of beta chain features in type 1 diabetes (dated by TCRdb to between 2017 and 2018). The library relied on the immunoSEQ multiplex PCR assay. The High Capacity cDNA Reverse Transcription Kit was used to reverse transcribe all of the isolated RNA, meaning that expressed TCRB transcripts were what got sequenced. Here the immuneACCESS table is served through TCRdb, limited to in-frame sequences with V and J called. Missing clones are a known gap in these copies; in checked studies unresolved V genes cover under half, and the rest lacks a known reason. The sample yields about 900,000 clones; 15% to 20% were counted once. The ten top clones hold 0.02% to 0.03% of the sample. Sample: naive CD4+ T cells from blood. The sample's cell subset or site label, in plain terms: true naive CD4+ T cells. These receptors came from a woman younger than 35 in good health.

The chain combines TRBV19 with TRBJ2-2; 9 bases line up with TRBD2. Trimming at V came to 1 base and at J to 4 bases, leaving 4 bases not matched to a gene. The CDR3 consists of 16 residues. Germline V lookup: CDR1 LNHDA, CDR2 SQIVND (reference sequence). The CDR3 region is CASSIVGSGGTGELFF. Written as DNA, the CDR3 is TGTGCCAGTAGTATAGTCGGTAGCGGGGGCACCGGGGAGCTGTTTTTT.

The chain is built from TRBV5-1 and TRBJ2-7; either TRBD1 or TRBD2 may fit D (5 bases each). The V end lost 0 bases, the J end lost 8 bases, and 15 bases lay between the germline ends. The CDR3 spans 14 residues. From germline, CDR1 is SGHRS and CDR2 YFSETQ. CDR3 residues: CASSLAGTPGKQYF. DNA of the CDR3: TGCGCCAGCAGCTTGGCCGGGACCCCTGGAAAGCAGTACTTC. The variable domain in full, with the rest retrieved from reference TRBV5-1 and TRBJ2-7, is KAGVTQTPRYLIKTRGQQVTLSCSPISGHRSVSWYQQTPGQGLQFLFEYFSETQRNKGNFPGRFSGRQFSNSRSEMNVSTLELGDSALYLCASSLAGTPGKQYFGPGTRLTVT.